The 10 T cell receptor beta chains listed next were all sequenced from one sample in a study of blood T cell repertoires in COVID-19. Some clones are missing from TCRdb's copy, which holds only in-frame ones; the method was immunoSEQ multiplex PCR. Of a few hundred thousand clones in the sample, roughly 80% were seen once. Sequencing was done on a sample of peripheral blood. These receptors came from a woman under 30 with acute or convalescent COVID-19.

The chain joins TRBV7-8 to TRBJ2-1; 10 nucleotides align to TRBD2. This CDR3 is 15 amino acids long. The germline CDR1 and CDR2 sequences are SGHVS and FQNEAQ. V was clipped by 0 bases and J by 8 bases; unmatched bases: 4. CDR3 region: CASSLAVAGGDEQFF. The CDR3 nucleotides read TGTGCCAGCAGCTTAGCGGTAGCGGGAGGTGATGAGCAGTTCTTC.

This clone turned up a few times. This chain links TRBV28 with TRBJ1-5; D may be TRBD1 (5 bases). The V gene's germline CDR1 is MDHEN and CDR2 SYDVKM. Deletions cut 4 bases from V and 6 bases from J, with 10 bases between. The CDR3 is 13 residues long. The CDR3 DNA follows: TGTGCCAGCAGTTACGGACATTTTCAGCCCCAGCATTTT. It is translated as CASSYGHFQPQHF.

The V gene is TRBV14, the J gene TRBJ1-2, with D unresolved. The V end was cut by 3 bases, the J end by 3 bases, with 8 bases between. Germline V CDR1 and CDR2: SGHDN, FVKESK. The CDR3 has 13 amino acids. The CDR3: CASSHWADYGYTF. In DNA, the CDR3 is TGTGCCAGCAGCCACTGGGCAGACTATGGCTACACCTTC. The complete variable domain, with remaining parts taken from reference TRBV14 and TRBJ1-2, reads EAGVTQFPSHSVIEKGQTVTLRCDPISGHDNLYWYRRVMGKEIKFLLHFVKESKQDESGMPNNRFLAERTGGTYSTLKVQPAELEDSGVYFCASSHWADYGYTFGSGTRLTVV.

This clone is medium-sized (0.01 to 0.1%) in the sample. The rearrangement joins TRBV15 to TRBJ1-1, with D tentatively TRBD1 (6 bases). The germline V gene encodes CDR1 LNHNV and CDR2 YYDKDF (reference sequence). The CDR3 consists of 13 residues. The V and J ends lost 7 bases and 5 bases respectively, with 14 bases between them. DNA for the CDR3: TGTGCCACCAAACCGGGACACCAGACTGAAGCTTTCTTT. Translated, it gives CATKPGHQTEAFF.

The rearrangement uses TRBV4-3 and TRBJ2-1; 8 nucleotides align to TRBD1. The CDR3 runs to 15 residues. The ends lost 1 base at V and 1 base at J; junction bases unmatched: 0. Germline loops: CDR1 LGHNA, CDR2 YSLEER. CDR3 residues: CASSQGQGSYNEQFF. The CDR3 DNA reads as TGCGCCAGCAGCCAAGGACAGGGGTCCTACAATGAGCAGTTCTTC.

V and J are TRBV29-1 and TRBJ1-1; no clear D. The CDR3 extends over 14 amino acids. V dropped 6 bases and J dropped 1 base, with 15 bases sitting between them. CDR1 SQVTM and CDR2 ANQGSEA come from the germline V gene. For the CDR3, the DNA is TGCAGCGTCCTGGGCACCTTGGGGAACACTGAAGCTTTCTTT. Translated: CSVLGTLGNTEAFF. Combining the CDR3 with reference TRBV29-1 and TRBJ1-1 gives the whole variable domain SAVISQKPSRDICQRGTSLTIQCQVDSQVTMMFWYRQQPGQSLTLIATANQGSEATYESGFVIDKFPISRPNLTFSTLTVSNMSPEDSSIYLCSVLGTLGNTEAFFGQGTRLTVV.

This chain uses TRBV4-3 with TRBJ1-1; 7 bases match TRBD1. J gave up 4 bases and V 2 bases, and 1 base lay outside the gene matches. The CDR3 is 13 amino acids. CDR1 is LGHNA, CDR2 YSLEER, per germline. The CDR3 loop is CASSQTGATEAFF. In DNA form, the CDR3 reads TGCGCCAGCAGCCAAACAGGGGCCACTGAAGCTTTCTTT.

V and J are TRBV29-1 and TRBJ2-6; tentatively, D is TRBD1 (6 bases). CDR1 SQVTM and CDR2 ANQGSEA come from the germline V gene. The V gene lost 6 bases and the J gene lost 0 bases, with 21 bases spanning the gap. This CDR3 is built from 18 residues. CDR3 protein: CSVIPGQKAVSGANVLTF. The CDR3 coding sequence is TGCAGCGTGATACCTGGACAGAAAGCAGTCTCTGGGGCCAACGTCCTGACTTTC.

The J gene is TRBJ1-5, the V gene TRBV19; no clear D gene. The CDR3 covers 15 residues. Trimming took 6 bases from V and 0 from J, leaving 12 bases between them. CDR1 and CDR2 (germline): LNHDA, SQIVND (reference sequence). CDR3 sequence (DNA): TGTGCCAGTAGAAGTGATGAGTATAGCAATCAGCCCCAGCATTTT. Residues: CASRSDEYSNQPQHF.

The chain couples TRBV28 to TRBJ1-3; the match to TRBD1 covers 7 bases. Germline assignment: CDR1 MDHEN and CDR2 SYDVKM. This CDR3 has 16 amino acids. The ends lost 6 bases at V and 0 bases at J; junction bases unmatched: 8. As DNA, the CDR3 is TGTGCCAGCAGGCTAGAACAGGGGATCTCTGGAAACACCATATATTTT. Translating it yields CASRLEQGISGNTIYF.